The clone carrying this TCR beta chain was seen once. Clones were sequenced by immunoSEQ multiplex PCR, and TCRdb holds only the in-frame ones, with some missing. The repertoire includes around 87,000 clones, roughly 79% of them detected once, and approximately 10% sits in the top ten. The data stem from a study of blood T cell repertoires in COVID-19. For the study at large: Donors in the United States, Italy and Spain gave samples during acute or convalescent COVID-19. In each case, the material was cDNA or gDNA derived from T cells, B-cell-depleted T cells, or PBMCs.

Looked up from germline, CDR1 is SNHLY and CDR2 is FYNNEI. This CDR3 comprises 13 residues. Deletions cut 1 base from V and 3 bases from J, with 6 bases between. The sequencing sample was made of peripheral blood. This TCR came from an elderly woman with acute or convalescent COVID-19. The chain recombines TRBV2 with TRBJ1-2; D is ambiguous. CDR3 bases: TGTGCCAGCAGTGAAGGGCCAGACTATGGCTACACCTTC. Translating it yields CASSEGPDYGYTF.